Here is one T cell receptor (beta chain) with its context. A much larger clone sits a single nucleotide away, making a read error possible. This record belongs to a study of T-cell reconstitution after alpha-beta-depleted transplantation in children. Preparing the TCRbeta library involved the use of unique molecular identifiers. From the PCR reads, TCRdb called clonotypes with MiXCR, one entry per CDR3 protein. The profile covers about 460,000 distinct CDR3 sequences, with 10% to 13% appearing a single time and around 2% taken by the ten largest. The CDR3 loop spans 13 amino acids. The germline V gene encodes CDR1 SGHKS and CDR2 YYEKEE (reference sequence). Deletions cut 7 bases from V and 6 bases from J, with 17 bases between.

J is TRBJ2-7 and V is TRBV5-5; a possible D gene is TRBD2 (5 bases). This specimen was PBMCs, taken before TCRalphabeta/CD19-depleted stem cell transplant. The receptor comes from a child under 10 years old with inherited bone marrow failure, due to receive a stem cell transplant. CDR3 residues: CASRPQPGFEQYF. DNA for the CDR3: TGTGCCAGCCGGCCCCAACCGGGATTCGAGCAGTACTTC.